This T cell receptor beta chain was observed in a study of blood T cell repertoires in COVID-19. The wider study: The cDNA or gDNA used as material had been derived from T cells, B-cell-depleted T cells, or PBMCs.

The CDR3 is 14 amino acids. The germline V gene has CDR1 SGHVS and CDR2 FQNEAQ. V was cut by 4 bases and J by 0 bases, with 9 bases left in between. The table came from immunoSEQ multiplex PCR; TCRdb's copy has only in-frame clones and leaves some out. The repertoire includes 280,000 or so clones, 70% to 90% of them detected once, and 2% to 2.5% sits in the top ten. This TCR was sampled from a woman in her thirties who had recovered from COVID-19. Sequencing used peripheral blood. J is TRBJ1-1 and V is TRBV7-8, with D unresolved. CDR3 nucleotides: TGTGCCAGCAGCTCCAACAGAATGAACACTGAAGCTTTCTTT. Its translation: CASSSNRMNTEAFF.